The sequence of this T cell receptor (beta chain) was determined in a study of Ad26.COV2.S vaccination and SARS-CoV-2 variants. Study context: Of the COV1001 trial arms, the Ad26.COV2.S arm included the donor. Study results and limitations: Once vaccination had occurred, spike-specific CD8+ and CD4+ T cell responses reportedly showed substantial breadth. Measurement of non-spike TCR breadth gave similar results in vaccine and placebo recipients.

Details on this clone: Its antigen is unknown.

Repertoires were generated with immunoSEQ multiplex PCR, while TCRdb's copy carries only in-frame clones and drops some. The data contain 350,000 to 600,000 clones, 80% to 90% of them seen just once; the ten biggest clones take up 1.5% to 2%. Treatment noted: approximately 18 received Ad26.COV2.S at low or high dose, single or two shots; 5 received placebo; per-sample allocation not given. The investigators took samples on day 63 after the first vaccine or placebo injection. Donation was by an adult aged 18-55 years who was in Boston. The sequences come from peripheral blood, collected in a trial of Ad26.COV2.S vaccine versus placebo. The TCR was taken from a person between 18 and 65 years old who received the Ad26.COV2.S COVID-19 vaccine or a placebo.

The CDR3 DNA follows: TGTGCCAGCAGTTACTCAGGGTGGGATACGCAGTATTTT. It is translated as CASSYSGWDTQYF. The chain links TRBV6-5 to TRBJ2-3; D is undetermined. Trimming cost V 0 bases and J 6 bases, with 7 bases left between them. This CDR3 region has 13 residues. Germline CDR1 is MNHEY and CDR2 is SVGAGI.